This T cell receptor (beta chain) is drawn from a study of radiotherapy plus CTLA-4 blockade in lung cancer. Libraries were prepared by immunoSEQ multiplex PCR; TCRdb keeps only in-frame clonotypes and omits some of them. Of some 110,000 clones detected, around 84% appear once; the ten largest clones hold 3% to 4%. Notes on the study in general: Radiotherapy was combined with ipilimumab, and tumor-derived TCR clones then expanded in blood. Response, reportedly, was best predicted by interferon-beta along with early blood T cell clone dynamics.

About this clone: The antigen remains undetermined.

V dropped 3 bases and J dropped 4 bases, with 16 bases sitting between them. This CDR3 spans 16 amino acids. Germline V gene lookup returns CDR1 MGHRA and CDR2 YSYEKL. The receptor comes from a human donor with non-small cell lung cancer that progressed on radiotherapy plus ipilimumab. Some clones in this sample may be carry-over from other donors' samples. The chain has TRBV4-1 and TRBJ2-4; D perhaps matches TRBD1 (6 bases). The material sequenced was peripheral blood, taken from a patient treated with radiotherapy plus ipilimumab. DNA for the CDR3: TGCGCCAGCAGCCAGGGGTCCGGGACACCTAAAAACATTCAGTACTTC. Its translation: CASSQGSGTPKNIQYF.